This passage covers 18 T cell receptor beta chains from one sample sequenced in a study of blood T cell repertoires in COVID-19. Only in-frame clones appear in the TCRdb table, and some are missing; sequencing was by immunoSEQ multiplex PCR. The sample lists about 220,000 clones, approximately 85% seen once, with more than 2% in the top ten. Specimen: peripheral blood. Receptors originate from a woman in her sixties or seventies with COVID-19, enrolled during active disease.

V and J are TRBV3-1 (or the pseudogene TRBV3-2) and TRBJ2-7; 10 nucleotides match TRBD1. V trimming: 4 bases; J trimming: 6 bases; junction bases outside the gene matches: 9. The CDR3 is 15 residues long. Germline V gives CDR1 LGHDT, CDR2 YNNKEL (reference sequence). The CDR3 DNA reads as TGTGCCAGCAGCCGAAAGGGACAGGGGTTTAGCGAGCAGTACTTC. Protein product: CASSRKGQGFSEQYF.

J is TRBJ2-5 and V is TRBV4-1, with 10 positions matching TRBD2. The CDR3 has 19 residues. The germline V gene has CDR1 MGHRA and CDR2 YSYEKL. V lost 0 bases to trimming and J lost 7 bases; unmatched junction nucleotides: 17. Here the CDR3 reads CASSQDGQGASGSRGTQYF. Here the CDR3 DNA reads TGCGCCAGCAGCCAAGATGGGCAGGGGGCTAGCGGGAGTAGAGGGACCCAGTACTTC.

This chain connects TRBV6-5 to TRBJ2-3; D perhaps matches TRBD1 (5 bases). CDR1 and CDR2 from the germline V gene are MNHEY and SVGAGI. This CDR3 has 13 residues. V shed 10 bases and J shed 5 bases, with 16 bases lying between them. The CDR3 sequence: CAISLGRLDTQYF. The CDR3 DNA follows: TGTGCCATCAGCCTGGGGCGCCTAGATACGCAGTATTTT.

The sample holds a few counts of this clone. V gene TRBV7-3 combines with J gene TRBJ2-3; TRBD1 matches at 8 bases. J was trimmed by 6 bases and V by 4 bases; bases with no gene match: 9. This CDR3 region has 15 residues. The germline V gene has CDR1 SGHTA and CDR2 FQGTGA. CDR3 region: CASSSDRGKTDTQYF. The CDR3 DNA reads TGTGCCAGCAGCTCAGACAGGGGAAAAACGGATACGCAGTATTTT.

The CDR3 region is CASSQLPGQTVYGYTF. The CDR3 DNA reads as TGCGCCAGCAGCCAACTTCCGGGACAGACCGTCTATGGCTACACCTTC. V is TRBV4-3 and J is TRBJ1-2; TRBD1 agrees at 7 bases. The CDR3 length is 16 residues. CDR1 LGHNA and CDR2 YSLEER come from the germline V gene. J lost 4 bases, V lost 2 bases, and 10 bases had no gene match.

The CDR3 spells CASSQGQPQHF. Written as DNA, the CDR3 is TGTGCCAGCAGTCAGGGACAGCCCCAGCATTTT. The chain uses TRBV6-5 and TRBJ1-5, with D possibly TRBD1 on 5 matching bases. Germline-derived CDR1 and CDR2 are MNHEY and SVGAGI. Trimming took 5 bases from V and 7 from J, leaving 6 bases between them. This CDR3 has 11 amino acids.

The gene calls are TRBV6-5 and TRBJ2-2; D not resolved. The CDR3 consists of 15 residues. CDR1 and CDR2 from the germline V gene are MNHEY and SVGAGI. Between the trimmed V and J ends, which lost 8 bases and 6 bases, there was a span of 19 bases. The CDR3 reads CASQLFSGSAGELFF. In DNA form, the CDR3 reads TGTGCCAGCCAGTTATTTTCCGGGTCGGCCGGGGAGCTGTTTTTT.

The rearrangement uses TRBV6-5 and TRBJ2-7; 7 bases are shared with TRBD1. Looked up from germline, CDR1 is MNHEY and CDR2 is SVGAGI. V gave up 6 bases and J gave up 2 bases; unmatched junction bases: 7. The CDR3 has 14 amino acids. CDR3 in amino acids: CASSPTGPPYEQYF. The CDR3 DNA reads as TGTGCCAGCAGCCCGACAGGGCCCCCCTACGAGCAGTACTTC.

The V call is TRBV19, the J call TRBJ1-5, with D tentatively TRBD1 (6 bases). Germline V gene lookup returns CDR1 LNHDA and CDR2 SQIVND (reference sequence). The CDR3 consists of 15 residues. V was cut by 5 bases and J by 7 bases, with 18 bases left in between. CDR3 DNA: TGTGCCAGTAGTTCGGATACAGGGATAGTGCAGCCCCAGCATTTT. Amino acids: CASSSDTGIVQPQHF.

This sequence joins TRBV5-1 and TRBJ1-5, with a possible D match to TRBD1 (5 bases). Trimming pared 0 bases from V and 0 bases from J, leaving 19 bases between. The germline V gene encodes CDR1 SGHRS and CDR2 YFSETQ. This CDR3 region has 19 residues. CDR3 amino acids: CASSLARRGRLDSNQPQHF. The CDR3 DNA follows: TGCGCCAGCAGCTTGGCCCGGAGGGGCCGACTCGATAGCAATCAGCCCCAGCATTTT.

The sample holds one count of this clone. The rearrangement uses TRBV9 and TRBJ2-7; 9 bases are a match to TRBD1. Per the germline V gene, CDR1 is SGDLS and CDR2 is YYNGEE. Unmatched junction bases numbered 8, after V lost 4 bases and J lost 6 bases. The CDR3 totals 14 residues. The CDR3 loop is CASSLRQGGVEQYF. The CDR3 bases are TGTGCCAGCAGCCTACGACAGGGGGGAGTCGAGCAGTACTTC.

The chain links TRBV4-1 to TRBJ2-7; D is ambiguous. The CDR3 runs 16 residues. Germline V gene lookup returns CDR1 MGHRA and CDR2 YSYEKL. V lost 4 bases, J lost 1 base, and 17 bases lay in between. The DNA of the CDR3 is TGCGCCAGCAGCCTGATCCCATTTACTTATTCCTACGAGCAGTACTTC. Translating gives CASSLIPFTYSYEQYF.

This clone occurred once. The gene calls are TRBV9 and TRBJ2-7, with TRBD2 as a possible D gene (6 bases). Deletions cut 3 bases from V and 3 bases from J, with 10 bases between. Germline assignment: CDR1 SGDLS and CDR2 YYNGEE. The CDR3 spans 13 residues. The CDR3 sequence: CASSATGGYEQYF. The CDR3 region has the DNA TGTGCCAGCAGCGCCACCGGGGGCTACGAGCAGTACTTC.

The V and J genes are TRBV25-1 and TRBJ1-6, with D possibly being TRBD1 (6 bases). The V gene lost 9 bases and the J gene lost 7 bases, with 13 bases spanning the gap. Per the germline V gene, CDR1 is MGHDK and CDR2 is SYGVNS. This CDR3 comprises 13 residues. The chain's CDR3 is CASLDRENSPLHF. Here the CDR3 DNA reads TGTGCCAGTCTGGACAGAGAAAATTCACCCCTCCACTTT.

CDR3 residues: CASSRQGLNTEAFF. The CDR3 DNA is TGTGCCAGCAGCCGACAGGGACTGAACACTGAAGCTTTCTTT. This chain uses TRBV5-4 with TRBJ1-1, with 7 bases lining up with TRBD1. J gave up 0 bases and V 4 bases, and 3 bases lay outside the gene matches. CDR1 is SGHNT and CDR2 is YYREEE in the germline V gene (reference sequence). The CDR3 is 14 amino acids.

The gene calls are TRBV10-3 and TRBJ1-2; 9 nucleotides agree with TRBD1. Germline CDR1 is ENHRY and CDR2 is SYGVKD. J gave up 7 bases and V 2 bases, and 5 bases lay outside the gene matches. The CDR3 runs 14 residues. The CDR3 DNA sequence: TGTGCCATCAGTGAGAGCGACAGGGGGTTTGGCTACACCTTC. The encoded protein is CAISESDRGFGYTF.

This clone came up a few times. The J gene is TRBJ2-5, the V gene TRBV6-2 or TRBV6-3; 9 bases map to TRBD1. The junction had 9 bases not matched to a gene; V was cut back by 5 bases and J by 5 bases. The CDR3 runs to 15 residues. Germline CDR1 is MNHEY and CDR2 is SVGEGT. CDR3 protein: CASSPQGAMGETQYF. The CDR3 DNA reads TGTGCCAGCAGTCCACAGGGGGCGATGGGGGAGACCCAGTACTTC.

The chain carries TRBV6-5 and TRBJ2-7; no firm D call. The CDR3 runs 13 residues. Germline V lookup: CDR1 MNHEY, CDR2 SVGAGI. V was shortened by 5 bases and J by 7 bases, with 15 bases between the two germline ends. CDR3 sequence: CASSIETYGEQYF. CDR3 DNA: TGTGCCAGCAGTATAGAGACATACGGAGAGCAGTACTTC.